The 11 T cell receptor beta chains below come from one sample, sequenced in a study of PD-1 blockade in classical Hodgkin lymphoma. The data were produced by immunoSEQ multiplex PCR, yet TCRdb's version contains in-frame clones alone and is incomplete. The sample contains some 41,000 clones, around 76% of which appear only once. With no exception, relapse followed autologous stem cell transplantation in all patients, and brentuximab vedotin exposure varied. The sample in question was peripheral blood mononuclear cells (PBMCs), obtained before the second cycle of nivolumab. The receptors here all came from a human donor with classical Hodgkin lymphoma.

This clone was counted once. The chain has TRBV15 and TRBJ2-1; 8 bases fit TRBD2. Germline-derived CDR1 and CDR2 are LNHNV and YYDKDF (reference sequence). The CDR3 extends over 16 amino acids. Trimming removed 0 bases from V and 9 bases from J; junction bases left unmatched: 10. In nucleotides, the CDR3 is TGTGCCACCAGCAGAGAGGAACGGGGGGGCCGATTTGAGCAGTTCTTC. This codes for CATSREERGGRFEQFF.

The chain links TRBV18 to TRBJ1-2; 9 bases fit TRBD1. J was trimmed by 8 bases and V by 2 bases; bases with no gene match: 6. The length of the CDR3 is 14 residues. Per the germline V gene, CDR1 is KGHSH and CDR2 is LQKENI. CDR3 bases: TGTGCCAGCTCACCAAACAGGGGGCAAGAGGGCTACACCTTC. Its protein product is CASSPNRGQEGYTF. Drawing the rest from reference TRBV18 and TRBJ1-2, the complete variable domain is NAGVMQNPRHLVRRRGQEARLRCSPMKGHSHVYWYRQLPEEGLKFMVYLQKENIIDESGMPKERFSAEFPKEGPSILRIQQVVRGDSAAYFCASSPNRGQEGYTFGSGTRLTVV.

The chain combines TRBV19 with TRBJ2-5; D unclear. Between the trimmed V and J ends, which lost 3 bases and 2 bases, there was a span of 16 bases. CDR3 length: 16 residues. Germline V gene sequence: CDR1 LNHDA, CDR2 SQIVND (reference sequence). For the CDR3, the DNA is TGTGCCAGTAGTATCGACGCCAGCATGGGTCAAGAGACCCAGTACTTC. Amino acids: CASSIDASMGQETQYF.

The count of this clone is one. The rearrangement uses TRBV28 and TRBJ2-7, with 10 positions matching TRBD2. J gave up 3 bases and V 2 bases, and 7 bases lay outside the gene matches. The germline V gene has CDR1 MDHEN and CDR2 SYDVKM. The CDR3 runs to 16 residues. The CDR3 nucleotides read TGTGCCAGCAGTTTAGGCTGGCTAGCGGGAGTCTACGAGCAGTACTTC. Amino acid sequence: CASSLGWLAGVYEQYF.

This clone was seen more than once but under ten times. The CDR3 sequence is CASSPSLDRVGKNTEAFF. The CDR3 nucleotides are TGCGCCAGCAGCCCATCCCTCGACAGGGTAGGGAAGAACACTGAAGCTTTCTTT. The chain has TRBV4-3 and TRBJ1-1, with 7 bases lining up with TRBD1. The J segment lost 1 base and the V segment lost 4 bases, leaving 15 bases of the junction unmatched. Germline loops: CDR1 LGHNA, CDR2 YSLEER. The CDR3 covers 18 residues.

The chain employs TRBV11-2 and TRBJ2-1; 7 nucleotides agree with TRBD2. The CDR3 spans 16 residues. J was trimmed by 12 bases and V by 5 bases; bases with no gene match: 19. Germline loops: CDR1 SGHAT, CDR2 FQNNGV. DNA for the CDR3: TGTGCCAGCAGCCCTGGGGCTCGGCGGGAGTCCGGTGGGCAGTTCTTC. Translated: CASSPGARRESGGQFF.

Remarks on this clone: One junction end does not reproduce the germline sequence, and a read error may be involved. V is TRBV7-9 and J is TRBJ1-2; TRBD1 is a possible D gene (6 bases). Germline loops: CDR1 SEHNR, CDR2 FQNEAQ (reference sequence). The CDR3 runs to 17 residues. The CDR3: CASSQDRSGTYRRGYTF. The CDR3 nucleotides are TGCGCCAGCAGCCAAGATCGTTCCGGGACATATCGAAGGGGCTACACCTTC.

The chain joins TRBV27 to TRBJ2-3; possibly TRBD2 for D (5 bases). CDR1 MNHEY and CDR2 SMNVEV come from the germline V gene (reference sequence). This CDR3 has 16 residues. V was shortened by 4 bases and J by 2 bases, with 16 bases between the two germline ends. The CDR3 DNA is TGTGCCAGCAGTTACGTCACGGGGTTTTTCACAGATACGCAGTATTTT. Residues: CASSYVTGFFTDTQYF.

This clone has only a few counts. The chain uses TRBV2 and TRBJ1-1, with TRBD1 as a possible D gene (6 bases). V was shortened by 6 bases and J by 5 bases, with 16 bases between the two germline ends. Germline loops: CDR1 SNHLY, CDR2 FYNNEI. This CDR3 has 14 amino acids. The CDR3 DNA is TGTGCCAGCAGGGCCCACAGGGAAGGGACTGAAGCTTTCTTT. It is translated as CASRAHREGTEAFF.

The chain recombines TRBV7-6 with TRBJ2-7, with D maybe TRBD2 (5 bases). Germline CDR1 SGHVS, CDR2 FNYEAQ. V lost 6 bases, J lost 4 bases, and 16 bases lay in between. The CDR3 sequence is 14 residues long. The CDR3 loop reads CASSPDTRGYEQYF. CDR3 coding DNA: TGTGCCAGCAGTCCCGACACGCGAGGGTACGAGCAGTACTTC.

The rearrangement joins TRBV7-2 to TRBJ1-2; no reliable D call. V gave up 2 bases and J gave up 8 bases, with 12 bases separating them. Per the germline V gene, CDR1 is SGHTA and CDR2 is FQGNSA. The CDR3 spans 13 residues. The CDR3 region is CASSLTSYQGYTF. CDR3 DNA sequence: TGTGCCAGCAGCTTAACATCCTACCAGGGCTACACCTTC.